These 27 T cell receptor beta chains share one sample of origin, sequenced in a study of identical twins. TCRdb called the 5' RACE reads again in MiXCR, with one record for every CDR3 protein. Counted here are 690,000 or so distinct CDR3 sequences, less than 7% occurring once; the ten biggest clones make up 1.5% to 2%. The sequenced sample was naive T cells sorted from blood. These receptors were taken from a man between 18 and 29 years old in good health.

This clonotype has ten or more counts. The chain joins TRBV7-9 to TRBJ1-2; TRBD1 agrees at 10 bases. J lost 6 bases, V lost 5 bases, and 15 bases had no gene match. The CDR3 is 17 amino acids. The germline V gene encodes CDR1 SEHNR and CDR2 FQNEAQ (reference sequence). The chain's CDR3 is CASSLGRLGTGADGYTF. In DNA, the CDR3 is TGTGCCAGCAGCCTTGGAAGGCTAGGGACAGGGGCGGATGGCTACACCTTC.

The chain recombines TRBV30 with TRBJ2-1; 8 nucleotides match TRBD2. J lost 0 bases, V lost 4 bases, and 5 bases had no gene match. Germline CDR1 GTSNPN, CDR2 SVGIG (reference sequence). This CDR3 spans 15 amino acids. As DNA, the CDR3 is TGTGCCTGGATGTTGGGGACTAGCTCCTACAATGAGCAGTTCTTC. It codes for CAWMLGTSSYNEQFF.

This clonotype has at least ten counts. The CDR3 nucleotides are TGTGCCACCAGCAGAGATCAGCTACAGGGGGGCCCCTACAATGAGCAGTTCTTC. Its protein is CATSRDQLQGGPYNEQFF. The rearrangement links TRBV15 to TRBJ2-1; 8 nucleotides match TRBD1. From germline, CDR1 is LNHNV and CDR2 YYDKDF (reference sequence). The V gene end was trimmed by 0 bases and the J gene end by 2 bases; junction bases not matched to a gene: 9. This CDR3 is built from 18 residues. The whole variable domain, remainder taken from reference TRBV15 and TRBJ2-1, is DAMVIQNPRYQVTQFGKPVTLSCSQTLNHNVMYWYQQKSSQAPKLLFHYYDKDFNNEADTPDNFQSRRPNTSFCFLDIRSPGLGDTAMYLCATSRDQLQGGPYNEQFFGPGTRLTVL.

This chain connects TRBV25-1 to TRBJ2-6, with D possibly TRBD2 on 6 matching bases. This CDR3 contains 17 residues. CDR1 is MGHDK and CDR2 is SYGVNS in the germline V gene. V was trimmed by 0 bases and J by 0 bases, leaving 9 bases between them. CDR3 loop: CASSEYSRGSGANVLTF. The CDR3 nucleotides are TGTGCCAGCAGTGAATATTCGCGGGGCTCTGGGGCCAACGTCCTGACTTTC.

This clonotype has a count of ten or more. The chain has TRBV6-2 or TRBV6-3 and TRBJ2-3; possibly TRBD2 for D (5 bases). The ends were cut back, 2 bases at V and 4 bases at J, with 7 bases in the middle. CDR1 is MNHEY and CDR2 is SVGEGT in the germline V gene. The CDR3 totals 13 residues. As DNA, the CDR3 is TGTGCCAGCAGTTACGAGGGTGCAGATACGCAGTATTTT. Protein: CASSYEGADTQYF.

The gene calls are TRBV7-7 and TRBJ1-4; D gene unclear. The V end was cut by 3 bases, the J end by 7 bases, with 9 bases between. Looked up from germline, CDR1 is SSHAT and CDR2 is FNYEAQ (reference sequence). The CDR3 runs 13 residues. The CDR3 protein is CASSFEWGEKLFF. In DNA form, the CDR3 reads TGTGCCAGCAGCTTTGAGTGGGGTGAAAAACTGTTTTTT.

The rearrangement links TRBV6-1 to TRBJ2-1; TRBD1 is a possible D gene (6 bases). V was cut by 8 bases and J by 6 bases, with 14 bases left in between. The CDR3 is made up of 13 amino acids. CDR1 is MNHNS and CDR2 is SASEGT in the germline V gene. CDR3 loop: CASGDGQINEQFF. The CDR3 coding sequence is TGTGCCAGCGGGGACGGACAGATCAATGAGCAGTTCTTC.

This clonotype was seen repeatedly, ten times or more. This rearrangement joins TRBV12-3 or TRBV12-4 to TRBJ2-1; 8 bases fit TRBD2. The CDR3 length is 14 residues. The V gene end was trimmed by 8 bases and the J gene end by 9 bases; junction bases not matched to a gene: 12. This chain's CDR3 is CASVIAGQGGEQFF. In DNA form, the CDR3 reads TGTGCCAGCGTTATAGCGGGACAAGGGGGTGAGCAGTTCTTC.

This clonotype has more than one count but fewer than ten. The gene calls are TRBV12-3 or TRBV12-4 and TRBJ2-7; 10 nucleotides agree with TRBD1. V was pared by 7 bases and J by 6 bases, with 15 bases of the junction left unmatched. This CDR3 spans 16 amino acids. The CDR3 DNA follows: TGTGCCAGCAAACCAACGCGGGACAGGGGATTGAGCGAGCAGTACTTC. Translating it yields CASKPTRDRGLSEQYF.

This clonotype was seen a few times. The chain recombines TRBV28 with TRBJ1-5, with D possibly TRBD1 on 5 matching bases. This CDR3 has 16 residues. V was shortened by 5 bases and J by 3 bases, with 17 bases between the two germline ends. Per germline, CDR1 MDHEN and CDR2 SYDVKM. CDR3 residues: CASSLYIGDPNQPQHF. CDR3 nucleotide sequence: TGTGCCAGCAGTCTATACATAGGGGATCCCAATCAGCCCCAGCATTTT.

The table lists this clonotype with many counts. V gene TRBV29-1 combines with J gene TRBJ2-7; TRBD1 aligns across 9 bases. V lost 3 bases and J lost 3; bases outside the gene matches: 0. Germline V lookup: CDR1 SQVTM, CDR2 ANQGSEA. The CDR3 length is 12 residues. CDR3 sequence reads: CSVEDRGYEQYF. The CDR3 bases are TGCAGCGTTGAGGACAGGGGCTACGAGCAGTACTTC.

This clonotype has only a few counts. In nucleotides, the CDR3 is TGTGCCAGCAGCTTAGCACGAGGCGGGGCCTACAATGAGCAGTTCTTC. It codes for CASSLARGGAYNEQFF. This chain links TRBV11-2 with TRBJ2-1, with a weak D call TRBD2 (6 bases). Germline CDR1 is SGHAT and CDR2 is FQNNGV. V lost 1 base, J lost 2 bases, and 12 bases lay in between. The CDR3 consists of 16 residues. Combining the CDR3 with reference TRBV11-2 and TRBJ2-1 gives the whole variable domain EAGVAQSPRYKIIEKRQSVAFWCNPISGHATLYWYQQILGQGPKLLIQFQNNGVVDDSQLPKDRFSAERLKGVDSTLKIQPAKLEDSAVYLCASSLARGGAYNEQFFGPGTRLTVL.

A few counts support this clonotype. The genes are TRBV2 and TRBJ2-2; D ambiguous. V lost 3 bases and J lost 2, with 10 bases in between. The CDR3 extends over 15 amino acids. The germline gives CDR1 SNHLY, CDR2 FYNNEI. The CDR3 spells CASSESAKNTGELFF. DNA for the CDR3: TGTGCCAGCAGTGAGTCAGCCAAAAACACCGGGGAGCTGTTTTTT. Full variable domain (missing parts from reference TRBV2 and TRBJ2-2): EPEVTQTPSHQVTQMGQEVILRCVPISNHLYFYWYRQILGQKVEFLVSFYNNEISEKSEIFDDQFSVERPDGSNFTLKIRSTKLEDSAMYFCASSESAKNTGELFFGEGSRLTVL.

This clonotype was picked up a small number of times. J is TRBJ2-3 and V is TRBV6-1; no definite D call. The CDR3 consists of 16 residues. Germline V gene data show CDR1 as MNHNS and CDR2 as SASEGT. V lost 6 bases and J lost 1, with 17 bases in between. The CDR3 here is CASSSVRRSGTDTQYF. CDR3 nucleotide sequence: TGTGCCAGCAGCTCCGTCCGGCGGTCTGGCACAGATACGCAGTATTTT.

This clonotype was found a few times. The V gene is TRBV28, the J gene TRBJ2-7; 7 bases line up with TRBD2. J lost 9 bases, V lost 3 bases, and 11 bases had no gene match. Germline V gene lookup returns CDR1 MDHEN and CDR2 SYDVKM. The CDR3 is 14 residues long. The CDR3 loop is CASSLGGATSRQYF. In DNA form, the CDR3 reads TGTGCCAGCAGTTTGGGAGGAGCGACTAGCCGGCAGTACTTC.

This clonotype appeared many times. V and J are TRBV6-5 and TRBJ2-1; 12 positions agree with TRBD1. Germline CDR1 and CDR2: MNHEY and SVGAGI. V lost 5 bases to trimming and J lost 2 bases; unmatched junction nucleotides: 10. The CDR3 is made up of 18 amino acids. CDR3 sequence (DNA): TGTGCCAGCAGTCACAACTTCGGGACAGGGGGCACCTACAATGAGCAGTTCTTC. The encoded protein is CASSHNFGTGGTYNEQFF.

This clonotype was seen at least ten times. The CDR3 spells CASSPGQRLMYNEQFF. CDR3 coding DNA: TGTGCCAGCAGCCCAGGACAGAGGTTGATGTACAATGAGCAGTTCTTC. The chain couples TRBV7-8 to TRBJ2-1; a weak D match, TRBD1 (6 bases). Trimming removed 5 bases at V and 4 bases at J, with 18 bases between. Per germline, CDR1 SGHVS and CDR2 FQNEAQ. The CDR3 runs 16 residues.

This clonotype has ten or more counts. The chain joins TRBV21-1 to TRBJ2-7; whether TRBD1, the table's D call, matches the DNA was not checked. TRBV21-1 is shown as a pseudogene. CDR3 length: 15 amino acids. CDR3 in DNA: TGTGCCAGCAGCAAGAAACAGGGTTTCTCCTACGAGCAGTACTTC. It encodes CASSKKQGFSYEQYF.

A few counts support this clonotype. V is TRBV11-2 and J is TRBJ2-5; weak D call: TRBD2 (6 bases). This CDR3 is built from 15 residues. Per the germline V gene, CDR1 is SGHAT and CDR2 is FQNNGV. V lost 2 bases, J lost 5 bases, and 15 bases lay in between. The DNA of the CDR3 is TGTGCCAGCAGCTTATACGCGGGGTCGCGGGAGACCCAGTACTTC. This gives the protein CASSLYAGSRETQYF.

The chain recombines TRBV7-9 with TRBJ2-5, with D maybe TRBD1 (5 bases). The CDR3 sequence is 17 residues long. V was trimmed by 5 bases and J by 4 bases, leaving 23 bases between them. Per germline, CDR1 SEHNR and CDR2 FQNEAQ (reference sequence). The DNA for the CDR3 is TGTGCCAGCAGCCTCTCAGGGCGGATCGGCGCGCGAGAGACCCAGTACTTC. It specifies CASSLSGRIGARETQYF.

The rearrangement joins TRBV4-3 to TRBJ2-7, with a tentative D call TRBD2 (6 bases). Trimming removed 1 base at V and 1 base at J, with 17 bases between. CDR1 and CDR2 (germline): LGHNA, YSLEER. This CDR3 has 17 residues. The CDR3 DNA follows: TGCGCCAGCAGCCAAGGGATGAGTGTGGCGGGGTCCTACGAGCAGTACTTC. It encodes CASSQGMSVAGSYEQYF.

Many counts were recorded for this clonotype. The chain combines TRBV18 with TRBJ1-1; D is unresolved. Germline CDR1 reads KGHSH; CDR2 reads LQKENI. The CDR3 spans 12 residues. Trimming pared 2 bases from V and 7 bases from J, leaving 8 bases between. The CDR3 DNA is TGTGCCAGCTCACCATCCGAGGGTGAAGCTTTCTTT. Protein product: CASSPSEGEAFF.

This clonotype was counted many times. The CDR3 sequence is CASSQAGPESTIYF. In DNA, the CDR3 is TGTGCCAGCAGCCAAGCAGGGCCGGAAAGCACCATATATTTT. The chain recombines TRBV3-1 with TRBJ1-3, with a tentative D call TRBD1 (5 bases). The V gene's germline CDR1 is LGHDT and CDR2 YNNKEL (reference sequence). The CDR3 runs 14 residues. The V end was cut by 1 base, the J end by 9 bases, with 13 bases between.

This clonotype appeared many times. The CDR3 bases are TGTGCCAGCAGTTTCAGGGCTACGAGAGAAAAACTGTTTTTT. It yields the protein CASSFRATREKLFF. This chain uses TRBV12-3 or TRBV12-4 with TRBJ1-4; D perhaps matches TRBD1 (5 bases). The CDR3 consists of 14 residues. V dropped 3 bases and J dropped 8 bases, with 13 bases sitting between them.

In its sample, this clonotype was seen many times. This rearrangement joins TRBV6-1 to TRBJ1-3; 7 nucleotides line up with TRBD1. Per germline, CDR1 MNHNS and CDR2 SASEGT. Germline trimming cut 5 bases from V and 4 bases from J; bases unmatched to any gene: 11. The CDR3 has 16 amino acids. The CDR3 loop is CASSNQRGRGGNTIYF. Written as DNA, the CDR3 is TGTGCCAGCAGTAATCAAAGGGGGCGAGGAGGAAACACCATATATTTT.

In its sample, this clonotype was seen many times. The V gene is TRBV5-1, the J gene TRBJ1-4, with D unclear. V was trimmed by 0 bases and J by 6 bases, leaving 9 bases between them. CDR3 length: 14 residues. The germline CDR1 and CDR2 sequences are SGHRS and YFSETQ. CDR3 DNA sequence: TGCGCCAGCAGCTTGGGGATCGGGGATGAAAAACTGTTTTTT. This encodes CASSLGIGDEKLFF.

In its sample, this clonotype was seen many times. The chain combines TRBV12-3 or TRBV12-4 with TRBJ2-4, with unresolved D. Trimming took 6 bases from V and 4 from J, leaving 4 bases between them. The CDR3 runs to 11 residues. This CDR3 reads CASSLKNIQYF. In nucleotides, the CDR3 is TGTGCCAGCAGCCTAAAAAACATTCAGTACTTC.